This T cell receptor (beta chain) was sequenced in a study of blood T cell repertoires in COVID-19. Recruited during active infection, patients (from Seattle) were subsequently followed longitudinally. TCRdb's copy holds only in-frame clones and misses some; the assay was immunoSEQ multiplex PCR. The profile shows about 430,000 clones, 80% to 90% of them singletons. With 11 bases removed from V and 1 base from J, the gap between germline ends came to 15 bases. This CDR3 is 14 amino acids long. From germline, CDR1 is SNHLY and CDR2 FYNNEI. This rearrangement joins TRBV2 to TRBJ2-4, with D perhaps TRBD1 (6 bases). The TCR was taken from a young man with COVID-19, enrolled during active disease. The sample consisted of peripheral blood. The CDR3: CAYRGGLAKNIQYF. The CDR3, as DNA: TGTGCCTACAGAGGGGGTTTGGCCAAAAACATTCAGTACTTC.